The 32 T cell receptor beta chains given below trace back to one sample, sequenced in a study of T-cell reconstitution after alpha-beta-depleted transplantation in children. Preparation of the TCRbeta library was carried out with unique molecular identifiers. TCRdb independently ran MiXCR on the PCR reads; one entry per CDR3 protein. The data hold some 200,000 distinct CDR3 sequences, with around 9.2% observed a single time. Here the sequenced sample was PBMCs, mostly from graft donor cells, taken 360 days after TCRalphabeta/CD19-depleted stem cell transplant. All receptors derive from a male patient aged 2 to 10 who had a stem cell transplant for acute myeloid leukemia, so the T cells may come from the graft donor.

This clonotype was seen a handful of times. The gene calls are TRBV12-3 or TRBV12-4 and TRBJ1-5; TRBD1 is a possible D gene (6 bases). This CDR3 comprises 14 residues. Trimming took off 6 bases at V and 6 bases at J, with 15 bases between the two ends. The CDR3 DNA reads as TGTGCCAGCAGCACACAGGGCTGGGGTCAGCCCCAGCATTTT. This gives the protein CASSTQGWGQPQHF.

This clonotype was seen at least ten times. The V and J genes are TRBV4-3 and TRBJ2-3, with D possibly being TRBD2 (5 bases). The germline V gene encodes CDR1 LGHNA and CDR2 YSLEER. Trimming removed 4 bases from V and 0 bases from J, with 14 bases in between. The CDR3 is made up of 16 amino acids. CDR3 protein: CASSLRAESSTDTQYF. Written as DNA, the CDR3 is TGCGCCAGCAGCCTACGAGCGGAATCTAGCACAGATACGCAGTATTTT.

The CDR3 nucleotides read TGTGCCAGCAGTTTTGTAGCGGGGCTCACCTACAATGAGCAGTTCTTC. Translated, it gives CASSFVAGLTYNEQFF. This chain joins TRBV12-3 or TRBV12-4 and TRBJ2-1; 8 bases fit TRBD2. CDR3 size: 16 residues. The J segment lost 2 bases and the V segment lost 3 bases, leaving 6 bases of the junction unmatched.

The rearrangement joins TRBV28 to TRBJ2-2; tentatively, D is TRBD2 (6 bases). CDR3 length: 16 residues. The V and J ends lost 5 bases and 4 bases respectively, with 17 bases between them. CDR1 is MDHEN, CDR2 SYDVKM, per germline. Here the CDR3 reads CASSPSGRRVTGELFF. The DNA of the CDR3 is TGTGCCAGCAGTCCCTCCGGGCGGAGGGTCACCGGGGAGCTGTTTTTT.

This rearrangement joins TRBV27 to TRBJ2-2; D ambiguous. Germline assignment: CDR1 MNHEY and CDR2 SMNVEV (reference sequence). The CDR3 covers 12 residues. V was shortened by 4 bases and J by 5 bases, with 5 bases between the two germline ends. The CDR3 nucleotides read TGTGCCAGCAGTTGGGTGACCGGGGAGCTGTTTTTT. It codes for CASSWVTGELFF.

Many counts were recorded for this clonotype. The gene calls are TRBV12-3 or TRBV12-4 and TRBJ2-2; D gene ambiguous. This CDR3 is built from 11 residues. V lost 3 bases and J lost 7, with 3 bases in between. The CDR3 is CASSFNGELFF. CDR3 DNA: TGTGCCAGCAGTTTTAACGGGGAGCTGTTTTTT.

This clonotype was seen only a few times. This chain uses TRBV5-1 with TRBJ2-3, with D possibly called TRBD1 or TRBD2 (5 bases each). This CDR3 has 14 residues. Looked up from germline, CDR1 is SGHRS and CDR2 is YFSETQ. V lost 6 bases and J lost 2, with 13 bases in between. CDR3 coding DNA: TGCGCCAGCACCTGGGACGTCCCCACAGATACGCAGTATTTT. Translation: CASTWDVPTDTQYF. Based on the CDR3 plus reference TRBV5-1 and TRBJ2-3, the full variable domain is KAGVTQTPRYLIKTRGQQVTLSCSPISGHRSVSWYQQTPGQGLQFLFEYFSETQRNKGNFPGRFSGRQFSNSRSEMNVSTLELGDSALYLCASTWDVPTDTQYFGPGTRLTVL.

This clonotype was counted ten times or more. V is TRBV10-3 and J is TRBJ2-7, with a possible D match to TRBD1 (6 bases). Between the trimmed V and J ends, which lost 2 bases and 1 base, there was a span of 12 bases. CDR3 length: 15 amino acids. Germline V gene sequence: CDR1 ENHRY, CDR2 SYGVKD. CDR3 protein: CAISEPQQGSYEQYF. For the CDR3, the DNA is TGTGCCATCAGTGAGCCACAACAGGGATCCTACGAGCAGTACTTC.

This clonotype was recorded at least ten times. This rearrangement joins TRBV27 to TRBJ2-5; TRBD2 aligns across 7 bases. V was pared by 5 bases and J by 3 bases, with 12 bases of the junction left unmatched. CDR1 MNHEY and CDR2 SMNVEV come from the germline V gene (reference sequence). This CDR3 is built from 16 residues. DNA of the CDR3: TGTGCCAGCAGTCCCTGGGACTCTAGCGGTAAAGAGACCCAGTACTTC. Its translation is CASSPWDSSGKETQYF.

This clonotype was detected a few times. The CDR3 here is CASSLEPQYF. The DNA of the CDR3 is TGTGCCAGCAGCTTAGAACCACAGTACTTC. This chain links TRBV7-2 with TRBJ2-7; D remains ambiguous. The V and J ends lost 1 base and 10 bases respectively, with 5 bases between them. Per germline, CDR1 SGHTA and CDR2 FQGNSA. The CDR3 sequence is 10 residues long.

This clonotype turned up a few times. V usage is TRBV12-3 or TRBV12-4 and J usage is TRBJ2-1; D gene unclear. This CDR3 comprises 14 residues. With 3 bases removed from V and 1 base from J, the gap between germline ends came to 7 bases. CDR3 nucleotide sequence: TGTGCCAGCAGTTTCCGGCGGTCCTACAATGAGCAGTTCTTC. Its translation: CASSFRRSYNEQFF.

The sample holds many counts of this clonotype. The V gene is TRBV15, the J gene TRBJ2-3, with D possibly being TRBD1 (6 bases). Germline V gene lookup returns CDR1 LNHNV and CDR2 YYDKDF (reference sequence). This CDR3 contains 17 residues. V was clipped by 0 bases and J by 6 bases, with 19 bases between them. The CDR3 reads CATSRDVLIGQRDTQYF. The CDR3 nucleotides read TGTGCCACCAGCAGAGATGTGTTGATTGGACAGCGGGATACGCAGTATTTT.

This clonotype has ten or more counts. The chain links TRBV12-3 or TRBV12-4 to TRBJ1-1, with TRBD1 matching 7 bases. This CDR3 comprises 14 residues. V lost 3 bases and J lost 6; bases outside the gene matches: 7. The CDR3 region is CASSFGARGSEAFF. In nucleotides, the CDR3 is TGTGCCAGCAGTTTTGGGGCCAGGGGGTCTGAAGCTTTCTTT.

The chain links TRBV6-5 to TRBJ1-1; D gene uncertain. The germline CDR1 and CDR2 sequences are MNHEY and SVGAGI. The length of the CDR3 is 12 residues. Trimming left V 6 bases short and J 3 bases short, with 8 bases between. The CDR3 nucleotides are TGTGCCAGCAGGCTACGGGACACTGAAGCTTTCTTT. Translating it yields CASRLRDTEAFF.

The chain employs TRBV5-1 and TRBJ1-6; no definite D call. CDR3 length: 15 residues. V gave up 4 bases and J gave up 6 bases, with 14 bases separating them. CDR1 is SGHRS and CDR2 is YFSETQ in the germline V gene. This CDR3 is CASSPRGGFNSPLHF. DNA for the CDR3: TGCGCCAGCAGCCCCCGAGGCGGTTTTAATTCACCCCTCCACTTT.

This clonotype appeared a few times. The genes are TRBV5-1 and TRBJ1-1; tentatively, D is TRBD1 (5 bases). The germline gives CDR1 SGHRS, CDR2 YFSETQ. The V gene lost 0 bases and the J gene lost 0 bases, with 9 bases spanning the gap. This CDR3 comprises 15 residues. CDR3 nucleotides: TGCGCCAGCAGCTTGGACGGGGGGATGAACACTGAAGCTTTCTTT. Encoded protein: CASSLDGGMNTEAFF.

This clonotype was picked up many times. V usage is TRBV20-1 and J usage is TRBJ2-2; the D gene is possibly TRBD1 (5 bases). Germline CDR1 and CDR2: DFQATT and SNEGSKA (reference sequence). The germline V and J ends were trimmed by 3 bases and 7 bases, with 18 bases remaining between them. This CDR3 spans 15 amino acids. The CDR3 region is CSARDTLKGNGELFF. CDR3 sequence (DNA): TGCAGTGCTAGGGATACCCTCAAGGGGAACGGGGAGCTGTTTTTT.

The chain carries TRBV2 and TRBJ2-2; TRBD2 might be the D (6 bases). The V gene's germline CDR1 is SNHLY and CDR2 FYNNEI. This CDR3 is 14 amino acids long. Trimming took 7 bases from V and 0 from J, leaving 9 bases between them. The CDR3 bases are TGTGCCAGCATGGCGGGACCGAACACCGGGGAGCTGTTTTTT. Amino acid sequence: CASMAGPNTGELFF.

This clonotype has only a few counts. The rearrangement links TRBV7-6 to TRBJ1-1; D possibly corresponds to TRBD1 (5 bases). Germline CDR1 SGHVS, CDR2 FNYEAQ. This CDR3 is 14 amino acids long. V shed 5 bases and J shed 5 bases, with 15 bases lying between them. CDR3 sequence (DNA): TGTGCCAGCAGCGCTGTAGGGGTGTGGACTGAAGCTTTCTTT. Its translation: CASSAVGVWTEAFF.

The chain is built from TRBV20-1 and TRBJ2-2; TRBD1 matches at 8 bases. This CDR3 comprises 14 residues. The junction had 4 bases not matched to a gene; V was cut back by 7 bases and J by 0 bases. Looked up from germline, CDR1 is DFQATT and CDR2 is SNEGSKA (reference sequence). CDR3 amino acids: CSVGRGPNTGELFF. CDR3 bases: TGCAGTGTGGGCAGGGGGCCGAACACCGGGGAGCTGTTTTTT.

This clonotype was recorded at least ten times. The J gene is TRBJ1-5, the V gene TRBV12-3 or TRBV12-4; D is undetermined. The CDR3 spans 12 residues. Between the trimmed V and J ends, which lost 2 bases and 7 bases, there was a span of 6 bases. The CDR3 loop reads CASSLLGQPQHF. The CDR3 DNA reads as TGTGCCAGCAGTTTACTCGGACAGCCCCAGCATTTT.

This clonotype appeared many times. The chain has TRBV12-3 or TRBV12-4 and TRBJ2-3; weak D call: TRBD1 (6 bases). The CDR3 is made up of 16 amino acids. The ends were cut back, 1 base at V and 1 base at J, with 12 bases in the middle. The chain's CDR3 is CASSLGVHRGTDTQYF. The CDR3 nucleotides are TGTGCCAGCAGTTTAGGGGTACACAGGGGCACAGATACGCAGTATTTT.

The V gene is TRBV6-1, the J gene TRBJ2-5; D possibly matches TRBD1 or TRBD2 (5 bases each). The CDR3 has 13 residues. Trimming removed 6 bases from V and 6 bases from J, with 14 bases in between. From germline, CDR1 is MNHNS and CDR2 SASEGT. CDR3 nucleotide sequence: TGTGCCAGCAGCTTTGCCGGGGCCCAGACCCAGTACTTC. Amino acid sequence: CASSFAGAQTQYF.

This clonotype was seen more than once but under ten times. The chain uses TRBV20-1 and TRBJ2-3, with D tentatively TRBD1 or TRBD2 (5 bases each). V was cut by 7 bases and J by 1 base, with 12 bases left in between. Germline V lookup: CDR1 DFQATT, CDR2 SNEGSKA (reference sequence). This CDR3 has 13 residues. The CDR3 nucleotides are TGCAGTGTGGGGGTCAAGGGCACAGATACGCAGTATTTT. Encoded protein: CSVGVKGTDTQYF.

This clonotype was counted between two and nine times. The chain links TRBV5-1 to TRBJ2-7; D unresolved. This CDR3 contains 14 residues. Trimming left V 1 base short and J 6 bases short, with 14 bases between. Germline V gene sequence: CDR1 SGHRS, CDR2 YFSETQ. The CDR3 DNA follows: TGCGCCAGCAGCTTGCGCTGGCGGTCCCTCGAGCAGTACTTC. This translates into CASSLRWRSLEQYF.

V is TRBV2 and J is TRBJ2-1, with 12 bases lining up with TRBD2. CDR3 size: 14 residues. The trim removed 8 bases at V and 2 bases at J, leaving 1 base unmatched. Germline CDR1 reads SNHLY; CDR2 reads FYNNEI. CDR3 amino acids: CASRLAGAYNEQFF. For the CDR3, the DNA is TGTGCCAGCCGACTAGCGGGAGCCTACAATGAGCAGTTCTTC.

This clonotype was recorded only once. The CDR3 protein is CASSTRLAGGGNEQFF. In DNA, the CDR3 is TGTGCCAGCAGCACCCGACTAGCGGGAGGGGGCAATGAGCAGTTCTTC. This sequence joins TRBV7-6 and TRBJ2-1, with 14 bases that match TRBD2. The CDR3 has 16 residues. Trimming at V came to 5 bases and at J to 6 bases, leaving 6 bases not matched to a gene. Germline-derived CDR1 and CDR2 are SGHVS and FNYEAQ.

This clonotype was detected ten times or more. The rearrangement uses TRBV20-1 and TRBJ2-1, with 11 bases lining up with TRBD1. CDR3 length: 13 amino acids. The germline V gene has CDR1 DFQATT and CDR2 SNEGSKA (reference sequence). V shed 6 bases and J 5 bases; nucleotides not matched to a gene: 3. The CDR3 region has the DNA TGCAGTGCCTGGGGACAGGGGGACAATGAGCAGTTCTTC. Amino acid sequence: CSAWGQGDNEQFF.

This clonotype was seen ten or more times. The V and J genes are TRBV5-1 and TRBJ2-7; 8 bases align to TRBD2. The CDR3 runs to 15 residues. Per the germline V gene, CDR1 is SGHRS and CDR2 is YFSETQ. The V and J ends lost 1 base and 1 base, in that order; junction bases with no gene match: 4. In DNA form, the CDR3 reads TGCGCCAGCAGCTTGTATAGCGGGGCTTCCTACGAGCAGTACGTC. Encoded protein: CASSLYSGASYEQYV.

This clonotype has a count of ten or more. The J gene is TRBJ2-5, the V gene TRBV12-3 or TRBV12-4, with D possibly TRBD1 on 6 matching bases. V shed 3 bases and J shed 5 bases, with 13 bases lying between them. The CDR3 has 14 amino acids. The CDR3 loop is CASSLGAMRETQYF. CDR3 sequence (DNA): TGTGCCAGCAGTTTGGGGGCCATGAGGGAGACCCAGTACTTC.

This clonotype was recorded many times. A read error may produce the germline difference seen at one junction end. The rearrangement links TRBV3-1 to TRBJ1-5; D is unclear. Germline CDR1 LGHDT, CDR2 YNNKEL (reference sequence). This CDR3 has 14 amino acids. CDR3 DNA: TGTGCCAGCAGTCAAGGGTTAGGTGTTCAGCCCCAGCATTTT. The encoded protein is CASSQGLGVQPQHF.

The table lists this clonotype with a few counts. V and J are TRBV20-1 and TRBJ2-5; maybe TRBD1 (6 bases). CDR1 is DFQATT, CDR2 SNEGSKA, per germline (reference sequence). The CDR3 runs to 15 residues. V was shortened by 5 bases and J by 0 bases, with 16 bases between the two germline ends. In DNA, the CDR3 is TGCAGTGCTGGAGGCCGCAGGGGCAACCAAGAGACCCAGTACTTC. Its protein is CSAGGRRGNQETQYF.